This T cell receptor (beta chain) was sequenced during a study of CD8+CD57+ T cells in acquired aplastic anemia. Study in general: Recorded DNA amounts for sorted CD4+ and CD8+ cells had an average of approximately 3 ug. Healthy donors gave about 9.8 million reads on average for CD4+ cells. The study's findings and limits: CD8+ Simpson's diversity did not differ significantly between patients and controls. It was found that fewer than 35 CD8+ CDR3 sequences were shared between patients and controls.

This clonotype was seen a handful of times. Its antigen is unknown. This may come from a read error, since a much larger clone is one base off. The CDR3 totals 12 residues. The germline gives CDR1 MDHEN, CDR2 SYDVKM. Genomic DNA constituted the template upon which TCR beta VDJ and CDR3 profiling was performed. TCRdb re-called the reads with MiXCR, one entry per CDR3 protein. The sample shows a few hundred thousand distinct CDR3 sequences, 55% to 75% of them seen only once. This chain connects TRBV28 to TRBJ2-7, with unresolved D. The material sequenced was sorted CD4+, CD8+, or CD8+CD57+ T cells (not recorded which) from PBMCs. The TCR sequence derives from a human donor in good health, serving as a control. The CDR3 DNA follows: TGTGCCAGCGGTTTATCGAGGTACGAGCAGTACTTC. Amino acids: CASGLSRYEQYF.